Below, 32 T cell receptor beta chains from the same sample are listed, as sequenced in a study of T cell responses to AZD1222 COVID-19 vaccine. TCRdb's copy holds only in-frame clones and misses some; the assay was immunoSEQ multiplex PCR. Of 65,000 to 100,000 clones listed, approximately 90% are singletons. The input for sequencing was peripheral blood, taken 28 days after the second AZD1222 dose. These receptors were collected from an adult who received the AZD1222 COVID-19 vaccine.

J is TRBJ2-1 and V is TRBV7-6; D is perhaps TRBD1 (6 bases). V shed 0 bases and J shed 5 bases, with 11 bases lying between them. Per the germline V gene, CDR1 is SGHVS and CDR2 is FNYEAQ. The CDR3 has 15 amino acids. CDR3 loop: CASSLAPGTHNEQFF. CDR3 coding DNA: TGTGCCAGCAGCTTAGCCCCCGGGACACACAATGAGCAGTTCTTC. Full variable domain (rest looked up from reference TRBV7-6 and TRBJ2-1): GAGVSQSPRYKVTKRGQDVALRCDPISGHVSLYWYRQALGQGPEFLTYFNYEAQQDKSGLPNDRFSAERPEGSISTLTIQRTEQRDSAMYRCASSLAPGTHNEQFFGPGTRLTVL.

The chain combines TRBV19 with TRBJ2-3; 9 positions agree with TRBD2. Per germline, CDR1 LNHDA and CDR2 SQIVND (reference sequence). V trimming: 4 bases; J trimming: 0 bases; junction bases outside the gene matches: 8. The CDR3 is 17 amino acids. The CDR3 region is CASSKGLAPTSTDTQYF. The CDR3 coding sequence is TGTGCCAGTAGTAAGGGACTAGCACCTACTAGCACAGATACGCAGTATTTT.

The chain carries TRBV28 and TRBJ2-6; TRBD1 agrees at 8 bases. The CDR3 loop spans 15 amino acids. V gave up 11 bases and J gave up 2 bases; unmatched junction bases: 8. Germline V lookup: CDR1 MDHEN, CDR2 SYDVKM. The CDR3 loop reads CAADRGATGANVLTF. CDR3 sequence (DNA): TGTGCCGCAGACAGGGGCGCCACTGGGGCCAACGTCCTGACTTTC.

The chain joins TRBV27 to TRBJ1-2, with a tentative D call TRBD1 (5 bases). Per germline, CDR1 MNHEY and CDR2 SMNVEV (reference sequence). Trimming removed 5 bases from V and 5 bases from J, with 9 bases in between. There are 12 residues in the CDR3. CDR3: CASSLQGYGYTF. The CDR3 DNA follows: TGTGCCAGCAGTCTTCAGGGTTATGGCTACACCTTC.

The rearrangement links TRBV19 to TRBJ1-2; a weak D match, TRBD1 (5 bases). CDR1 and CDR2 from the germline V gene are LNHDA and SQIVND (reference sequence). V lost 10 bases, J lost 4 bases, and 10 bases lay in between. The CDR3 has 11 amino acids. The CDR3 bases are TGTGCCACCAGACAGAGCTATGGCTACACCTTC. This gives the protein CATRQSYGYTF. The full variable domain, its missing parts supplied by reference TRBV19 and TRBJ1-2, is DGGITQSPKYLFRKEGQNVTLSCEQNLNHDAMYWYRQDPGQGLRLIYYSQIVNDFQKGDIAEGYSVSREKKESFPLTVTSAQKNPTAFYLCATRQSYGYTFGSGTRLTVV.

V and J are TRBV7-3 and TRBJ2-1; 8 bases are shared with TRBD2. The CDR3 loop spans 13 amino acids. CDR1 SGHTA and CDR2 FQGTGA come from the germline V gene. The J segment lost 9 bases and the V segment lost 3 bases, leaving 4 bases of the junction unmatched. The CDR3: CASSLGLGGEQFF. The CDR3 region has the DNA TGTGCCAGCAGCTTGGGACTAGGTGGTGAGCAGTTCTTC.

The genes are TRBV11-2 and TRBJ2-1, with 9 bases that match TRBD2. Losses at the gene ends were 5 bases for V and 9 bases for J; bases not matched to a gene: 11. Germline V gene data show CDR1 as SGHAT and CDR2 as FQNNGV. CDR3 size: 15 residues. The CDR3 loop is CASSISTSGMGEQFF. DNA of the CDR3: TGTGCCAGCAGCATATCGACTAGCGGAATGGGTGAGCAGTTCTTC.

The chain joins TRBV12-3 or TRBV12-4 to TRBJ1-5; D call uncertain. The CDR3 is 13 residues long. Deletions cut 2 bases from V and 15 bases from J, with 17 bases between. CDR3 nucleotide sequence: TGTGCCAGCAGTTTACTAAGGTTATCAGCCCGGCATTTT. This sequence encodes CASSLLRLSARHF.

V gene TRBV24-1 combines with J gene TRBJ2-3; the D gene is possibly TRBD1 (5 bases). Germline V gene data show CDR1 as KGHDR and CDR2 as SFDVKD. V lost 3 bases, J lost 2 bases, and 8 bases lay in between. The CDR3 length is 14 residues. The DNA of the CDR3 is TGTGCCACCAGTGATGCAGGGTTCACAGATACGCAGTATTTT. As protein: CATSDAGFTDTQYF.

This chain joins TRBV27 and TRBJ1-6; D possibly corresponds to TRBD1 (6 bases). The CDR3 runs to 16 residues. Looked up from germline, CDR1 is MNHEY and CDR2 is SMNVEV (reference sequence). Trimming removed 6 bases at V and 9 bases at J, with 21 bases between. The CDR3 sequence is CASRQRSITGSSPLHF. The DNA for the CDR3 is TGTGCCAGCAGACAACGGAGCATCACAGGGAGTTCACCCCTCCACTTT.

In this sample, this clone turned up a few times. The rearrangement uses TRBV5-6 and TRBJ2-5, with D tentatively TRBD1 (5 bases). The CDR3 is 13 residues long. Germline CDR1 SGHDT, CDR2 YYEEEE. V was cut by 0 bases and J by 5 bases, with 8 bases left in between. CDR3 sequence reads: CASSLEGVETQYF. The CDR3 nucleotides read TGTGCCAGCAGCTTGGAAGGGGTGGAGACCCAGTACTTC.

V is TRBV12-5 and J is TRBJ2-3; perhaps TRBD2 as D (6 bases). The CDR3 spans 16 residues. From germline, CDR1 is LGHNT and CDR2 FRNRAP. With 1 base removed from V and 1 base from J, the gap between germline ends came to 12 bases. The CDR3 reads CASGLGLDSRTDTQYF. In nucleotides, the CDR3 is TGTGCTAGTGGTTTGGGACTAGATTCCCGCACAGATACGCAGTATTTT.

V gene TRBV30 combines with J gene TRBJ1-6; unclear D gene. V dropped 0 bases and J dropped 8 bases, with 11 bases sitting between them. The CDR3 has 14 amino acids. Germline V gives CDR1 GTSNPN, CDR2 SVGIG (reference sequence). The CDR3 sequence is CAWSVGRKDSPLHF. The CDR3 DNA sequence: TGTGCCTGGAGTGTAGGCAGGAAGGATTCACCCCTCCACTTT.

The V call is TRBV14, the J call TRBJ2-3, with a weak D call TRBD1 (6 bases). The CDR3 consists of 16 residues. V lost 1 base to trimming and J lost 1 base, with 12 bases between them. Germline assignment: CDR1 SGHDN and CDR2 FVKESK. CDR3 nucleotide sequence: TGTGCCAGCAGCCAAGGAATAGGGGGAGGCACAGATACGCAGTATTTT. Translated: CASSQGIGGGTDTQYF.

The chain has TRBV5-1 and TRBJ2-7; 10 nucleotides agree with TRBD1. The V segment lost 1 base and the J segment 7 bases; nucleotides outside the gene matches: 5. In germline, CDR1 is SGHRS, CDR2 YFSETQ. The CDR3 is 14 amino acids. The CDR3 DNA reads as TGCGCCAGCAGCTTGCTGGGACAGGGGAAAGAGCAGTACTTC. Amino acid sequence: CASSLLGQGKEQYF. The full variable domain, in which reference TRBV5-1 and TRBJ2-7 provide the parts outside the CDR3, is KAGVTQTPRYLIKTRGQQVTLSCSPISGHRSVSWYQQTPGQGLQFLFEYFSETQRNKGNFPGRFSGRQFSNSRSEMNVSTLELGDSALYLCASSLLGQGKEQYFGPGTRLTVT.

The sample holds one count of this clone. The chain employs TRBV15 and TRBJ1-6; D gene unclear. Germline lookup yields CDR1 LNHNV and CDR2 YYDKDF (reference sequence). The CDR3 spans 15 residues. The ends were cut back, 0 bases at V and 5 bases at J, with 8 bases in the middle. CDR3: CATSRDWGHNSPLHF. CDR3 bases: TGTGCCACCAGCAGAGATTGGGGTCATAATTCACCCCTCCACTTT.

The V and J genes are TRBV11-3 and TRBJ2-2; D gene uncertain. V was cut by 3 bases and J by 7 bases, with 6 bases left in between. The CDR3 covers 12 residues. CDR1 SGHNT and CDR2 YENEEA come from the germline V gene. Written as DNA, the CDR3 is TGTGCCAGCAGCTTCATCCGCGGGGAGCTGTTTTTT. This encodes CASSFIRGELFF.

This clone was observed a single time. CDR3 protein: CASRDDNEKLFF. The DNA of the CDR3 is TGTGCCAGCAGGGACGATAATGAAAAACTGTTTTTT. The chain couples TRBV2 to TRBJ1-4; no reliable D call. Per germline, CDR1 SNHLY and CDR2 FYNNEI. Trimming took 6 bases from V and 4 from J, leaving 6 bases between them. The CDR3 spans 12 residues.

CDR3 residues: CAIRDTTYEQYF. The CDR3 DNA reads as TGTGCCATAAGGGACACCACCTACGAGCAGTACTTC. The chain has TRBV10-3 and TRBJ2-7; possibly TRBD1 for D (6 bases). The germline gives CDR1 ENHRY, CDR2 SYGVKD. Trimming took off 9 bases at V and 2 bases at J, with 11 bases between the two ends. The CDR3 contains 12 residues.

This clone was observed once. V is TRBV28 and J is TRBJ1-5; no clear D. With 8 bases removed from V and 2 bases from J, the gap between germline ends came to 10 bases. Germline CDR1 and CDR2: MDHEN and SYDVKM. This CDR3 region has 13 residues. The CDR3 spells CASQSRGNQPQHF. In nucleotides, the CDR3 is TGTGCCAGCCAAAGCCGGGGCAATCAGCCCCAGCATTTT. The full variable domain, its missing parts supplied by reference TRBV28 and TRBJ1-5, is DVKVTQSSRYLVKRTGEKVFLECVQDMDHENMFWYRQDPGLGLRLIYFSYDVKMKEKGDIPEGYSVSREKKERFSLILESASTNQTSMYLCASQSRGNQPQHFGDGTRLSIL.

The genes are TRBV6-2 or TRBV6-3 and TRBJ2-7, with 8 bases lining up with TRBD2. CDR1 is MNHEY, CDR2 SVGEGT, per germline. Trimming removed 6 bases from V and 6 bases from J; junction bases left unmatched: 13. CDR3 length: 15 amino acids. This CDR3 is CASSLWAGGEVEQYF. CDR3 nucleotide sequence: TGTGCCAGCAGCCTTTGGGCGGGAGGAGAGGTCGAGCAGTACTTC.

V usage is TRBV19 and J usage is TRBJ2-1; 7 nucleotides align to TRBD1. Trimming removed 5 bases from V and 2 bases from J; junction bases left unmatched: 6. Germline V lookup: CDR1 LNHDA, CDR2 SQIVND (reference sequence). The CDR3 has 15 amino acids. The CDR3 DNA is TGTGCCAGTAGTCGATCGGGACAGACCTACAATGAGCAGTTCTTC. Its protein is CASSRSGQTYNEQFF.

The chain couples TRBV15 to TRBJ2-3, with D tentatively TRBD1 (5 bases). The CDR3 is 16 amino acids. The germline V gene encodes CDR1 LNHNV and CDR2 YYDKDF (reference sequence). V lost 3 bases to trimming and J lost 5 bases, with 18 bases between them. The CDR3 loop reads CATSSIPIGAIDTQYF. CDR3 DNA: TGTGCCACCAGCAGTATCCCGATAGGGGCCATAGATACGCAGTATTTT.

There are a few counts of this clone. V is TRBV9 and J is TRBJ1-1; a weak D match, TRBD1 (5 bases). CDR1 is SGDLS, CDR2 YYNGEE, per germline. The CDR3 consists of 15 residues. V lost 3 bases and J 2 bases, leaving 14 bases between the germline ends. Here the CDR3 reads CASSATGEPNTEAFF. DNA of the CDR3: TGTGCCAGCAGCGCTACGGGGGAGCCTAACACTGAAGCTTTCTTT.

CDR3 sequence reads: CASSYSTPWQGGGYTF. DNA of the CDR3: TGTGCCAGCAGTTACTCGACTCCCTGGCAGGGGGGCGGCTACACCTTC. The V call is TRBV6-5, the J call TRBJ1-2; 7 bases match TRBD1. Germline CDR1 is MNHEY and CDR2 is SVGAGI. The CDR3 covers 16 residues. V lost 0 bases and J lost 8; bases outside the gene matches: 12.

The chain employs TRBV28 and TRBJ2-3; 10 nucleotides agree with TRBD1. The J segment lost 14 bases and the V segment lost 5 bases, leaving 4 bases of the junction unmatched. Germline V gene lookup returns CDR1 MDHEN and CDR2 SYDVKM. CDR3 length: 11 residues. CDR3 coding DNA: TGTGCCAGCAGTCTGAGGGACAGGGGGTATTTT. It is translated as CASSLRDRGYF.

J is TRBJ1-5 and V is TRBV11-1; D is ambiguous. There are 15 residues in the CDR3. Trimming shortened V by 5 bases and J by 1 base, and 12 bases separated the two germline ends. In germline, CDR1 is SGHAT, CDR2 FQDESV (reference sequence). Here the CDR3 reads CASSLGPGSNQPQHF. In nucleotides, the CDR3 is TGTGCCAGCAGCCTGGGCCCGGGGAGCAATCAGCCCCAGCATTTT.

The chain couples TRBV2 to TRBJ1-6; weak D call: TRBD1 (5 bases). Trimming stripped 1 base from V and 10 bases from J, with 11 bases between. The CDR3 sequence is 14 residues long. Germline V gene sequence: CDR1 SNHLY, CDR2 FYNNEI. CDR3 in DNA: TGTGCCAGCAGTGAAGGGCAGGGTTACTCACCCCTCCACTTT. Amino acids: CASSEGQGYSPLHF.

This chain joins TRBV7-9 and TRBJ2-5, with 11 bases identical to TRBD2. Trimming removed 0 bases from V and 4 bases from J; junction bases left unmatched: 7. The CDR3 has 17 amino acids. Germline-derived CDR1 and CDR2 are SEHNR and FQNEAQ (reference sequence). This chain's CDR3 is CASSLALAGGSGETQYF. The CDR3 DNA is TGTGCCAGCAGCTTAGCCCTAGCGGGAGGATCGGGAGAGACCCAGTACTTC.

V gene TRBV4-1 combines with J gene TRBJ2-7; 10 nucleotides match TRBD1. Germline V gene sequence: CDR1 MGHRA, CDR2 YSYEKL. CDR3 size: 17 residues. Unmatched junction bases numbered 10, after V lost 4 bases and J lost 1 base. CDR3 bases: TGCGCCAGCAGCCCCATCCGGACAGGGGGAGGGTCCTACGAGCAGTACTTC. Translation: CASSPIRTGGGSYEQYF.

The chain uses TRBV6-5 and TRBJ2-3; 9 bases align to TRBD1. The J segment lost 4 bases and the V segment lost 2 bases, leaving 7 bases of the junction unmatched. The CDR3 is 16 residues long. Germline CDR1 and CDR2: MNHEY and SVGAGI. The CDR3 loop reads CASSYRPGQGADTQYF. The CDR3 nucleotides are TGTGCCAGCAGTTACCGTCCGGGACAGGGAGCAGATACGCAGTATTTT.

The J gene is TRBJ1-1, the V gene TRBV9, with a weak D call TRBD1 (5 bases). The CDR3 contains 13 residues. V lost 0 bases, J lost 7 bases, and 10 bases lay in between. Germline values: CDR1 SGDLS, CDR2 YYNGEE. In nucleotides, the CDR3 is TGTGCCAGCAGCGTAGATGGGAGGGGTGAAGCTTTCTTT. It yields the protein CASSVDGRGEAFF.